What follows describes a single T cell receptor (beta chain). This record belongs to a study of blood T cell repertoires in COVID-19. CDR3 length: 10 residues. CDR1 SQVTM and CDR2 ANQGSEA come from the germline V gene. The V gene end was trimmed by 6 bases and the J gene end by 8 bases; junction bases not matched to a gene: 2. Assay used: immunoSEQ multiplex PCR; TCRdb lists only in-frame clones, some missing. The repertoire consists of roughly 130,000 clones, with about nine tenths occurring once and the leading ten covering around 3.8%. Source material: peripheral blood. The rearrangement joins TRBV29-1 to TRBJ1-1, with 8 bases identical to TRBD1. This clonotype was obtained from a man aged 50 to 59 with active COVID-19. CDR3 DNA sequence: TGCAGCGTCCGGGACAGGGAAGCTTTCTTT. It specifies CSVRDREAFF.